A selection of T cell receptor beta chains follows, all from one sample in a study of siplizumab effects on memory and regulatory T cells. Here immunoSEQ multiplex PCR was the method, and the copy in TCRdb shows in-frame clones only, minus some. The data contain roughly 100,000 clones, nearly 95% of them seen just once; the ten biggest clones take up 12%. Sequencing was done on a sample of non-Treg CD4+ T cells sorted from blood. All receptors come from a human donor in good health. Both conserved end residues are part of each CDR3. Each record gives: J gene, V gene, D gene, clone size, CDR3 DNA, CDR3 protein. A D gene is named only where the DNA matches it firmly. Size is omitted from some rows. Given values are once, few, many or a class for expanded clones.

TRBJ2-7	TRBV29-1	.	.	TGCAGCGTTGAGGGTACGGGGAACGAGCAGTACTTC	CSVEGTGNEQYF
TRBJ1-1	TRBV19	.	.	TGTGCCAGTAGTCTGGGGTTGGGGCGCGACACTGAAGCTTTCTTT	CASSLGLGRDTEAFF
TRBJ2-7	TRBV6-1	TRBD1	.	TGTGCCAGCAGAGACAGGGGCGGAGAGCAGTACTTC	CASRDRGGEQYF
TRBJ2-5	TRBV5-1	TRBD1	.	TGCGCCAGCAGCTTGGGGGGGACAGCAAAAGAGACCCAGTACTTC	CASSLGGTAKETQYF
TRBJ2-2	TRBV11-2	TRBD2	.	TGTGCCAGCAGCTTGGGGACTAGCGGGGAGCTGTTTTTT	CASSLGTSGELFF
TRBJ1-1	TRBV28	.	.	TGTGCCAGCAGTCTACACCGGGGCAAGAACACTGAAGCTTTCTTT	CASSLHRGKNTEAFF
TRBJ2-7	TRBV4-1	.	.	TGCGCCAGCAGCCAAAGACTTGGGGCTGATAGGGCCTACGAGCAGTACTTC	CASSQRLGADRAYEQYF
TRBJ2-5	TRBV11-2	.	.	TGTGCCAGCAGCTTATCGACGCCGATGGGGGAGACCCAGTACTTC	CASSLSTPMGETQYF
TRBJ2-1	TRBV10-1	TRBD2	.	TGCGCCAGCAGTCCCGACTGGTTAGCGGGGATCAATGAGCAGTTCTTC	CASSPDWLAGINEQFF
TRBJ2-2	TRBV7-9	.	few	TGTGCCAGCAGCTTAAAGGGGAACACCGGGGAGCTGTTTTTT	CASSLKGNTGELFF
TRBJ2-3	TRBV2	.	.	TGTGCCAGCAGGCCAGGGAGTGGAAGCACAGATACGCAGTATTTT	CASRPGSGSTDTQYF
TRBJ1-3	TRBV11-1	.	.	TGTGCCAGCAGCCCCCAGGAGGCCTGGGGGGACACCATATATTTT	CASSPQEAWGDTIYF
TRBJ1-5	TRBV27	TRBD1	few	TGTGCCAGCAGCGGAGGGGGCCGGGAGCCCCAGCATTTT	CASSGGGREPQHF
TRBJ2-1	TRBV19	.	.	TGTGCCAGTAGTATGATGAAAATGAATGAGCAGTTCTTC	CASSMMKMNEQFF
TRBJ2-2	TRBV4-1	TRBD2	.	TGCGCCAGCAGCGAAGGGCGGCTAGCGGGAGGAGAATCGACCGGGGAGCTGTTTTTT	CASSEGRLAGGESTGELFF
TRBJ1-2	TRBV29-1	.	.	TGCAGCGTTGAAAACATGGTAACCTATGGCTACACCTTC	CSVENMVTYGYTF
TRBJ1-4	TRBV12-5	TRBD1	once	TGTGCTAGTGGTTTGGCAGGGGGTAATGAAAAACTGTTTTTT	CASGLAGGNEKLFF
TRBJ1-5	TRBV7-2	.	.	TGTGCCAGCAGCTTAGTTGGCAGGGAGGCGAGTCAGCCCCAGCATTTT	CASSLVGREASQPQHF
TRBJ2-1	TRBV28	TRBD2	.	TGTGCCAGCAGTCCTCCAGCGGGAGGACCGATGGATGAGCAGTTCTTC	CASSPPAGGPMDEQFF
TRBJ2-1	TRBV12-5	TRBD2	.	TGTGCTAGTGGTAGGGGGACTAGCGTGTACAATGAGCAGTTCTTC	CASGRGTSVYNEQFF